This TCR beta chain was documented in a study of T cell repertoires in cytomegalovirus infection. Background on the study: CMV epitopes used comprised recently identified HLA-C-restricted ones and well-studied HLA-B-restricted ones. Indicated by public TCR beta signatures were CMV infection and matching HLA type.

V lost 0 bases and J 7 bases, leaving 9 bases between the germline ends. The CDR3 has 13 residues. The germline V gene has CDR1 SGHTA and CDR2 FQGTGA. TCRdb fed the reads into MiXCR, producing one record per CDR3 protein. The data hold approximately 56,000 distinct CDR3 sequences, with less than 20% observed a single time. Study-level findings and limits: Predominance within the ex vivo response was attributable to HLA-C-restricted CMV-specific TCR beta clonotypes. Cumulative frequency of public TCR beta families picked out carriers of CMV plus the relevant HLA.

This clonotype was recorded a few times. The antigen remains unidentified. The sequence was obtained from a human donor in good health (CMV status not recorded). Some clones in this sample may be carry-over from other donors' samples. The source was CD8+ T cells from cultured PBMCs, collected from culture after CMV antigen stimulation. The chain joins TRBV7-3 to TRBJ1-1; D is undetermined. CDR3: CASSLTIGSEAFF. For the CDR3, the DNA is TGTGCCAGCAGCTTAACAATTGGTAGTGAAGCTTTCTTT. The variable domain in full, completed from reference TRBV7-3 and TRBJ1-1, reads GAGVSQTPSNKVTEKGKYVELRCDPISGHTALYWYRQSLGQGPEFLIYFQGTGAADDSGLPNDRFFAVRPEGSVSTLKIQRTERGDSAVYLCASSLTIGSEAFFGQGTRLTVV.